The T cell receptor beta chain described here comes from a study of metastatic and nonmetastatic thyroid tumors. Points from the study as a whole: Benign nodules were reported to have significantly lower TCR beta diversity than malignant thyroid tumors, in blood and tumor.

The table lists this clone with many counts. Its antigen remains unidentified. The V and J ends lost 5 bases and 1 base respectively, with 11 bases between them. Germline CDR1 is SGHVS and CDR2 is FNYEAQ. The CDR3 has 14 amino acids. In the authors' methods: What underpinned the distant-metastasis classifier for papillary thyroid cancer was the set of CDR3 differences across clinicopathological groups. Through MiXCR, TCRdb re-clonotyped the PCR reads. TCRdb, not the original authors, processed these V and J calls. The table lists tens of thousands of clones, 24% of them singletons. Nobody among the patients had been given any treatment before thyroid surgery.

The chain joins TRBV7-6 to TRBJ1-1, with D unresolved. The sample taken for sequencing was tumor tissue. This clonotype was obtained from a female donor with papillary thyroid cancer or a benign thyroid nodule (not recorded which). Some clones in this sample may be carry-over from other donors' samples. The CDR3 bases are TGTGCCAGCAGCCTTTTCAAGGGGAACACTGAAGCTTTCTTT. Its protein product is CASSLFKGNTEAFF.